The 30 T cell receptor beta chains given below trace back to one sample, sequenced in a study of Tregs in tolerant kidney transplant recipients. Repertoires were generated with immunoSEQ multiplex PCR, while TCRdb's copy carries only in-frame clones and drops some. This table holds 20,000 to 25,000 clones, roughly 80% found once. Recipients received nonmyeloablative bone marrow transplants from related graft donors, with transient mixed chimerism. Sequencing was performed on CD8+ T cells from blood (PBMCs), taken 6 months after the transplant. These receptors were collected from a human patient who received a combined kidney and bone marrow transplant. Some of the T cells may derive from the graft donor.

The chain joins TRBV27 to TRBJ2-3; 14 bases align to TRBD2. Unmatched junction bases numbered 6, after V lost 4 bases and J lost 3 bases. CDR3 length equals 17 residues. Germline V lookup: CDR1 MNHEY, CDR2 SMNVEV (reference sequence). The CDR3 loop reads CASSSGLAGVGTDTQYF. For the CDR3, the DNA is TGTGCCAGCAGTTCGGGACTAGCGGGGGTTGGGACAGATACGCAGTATTTT.

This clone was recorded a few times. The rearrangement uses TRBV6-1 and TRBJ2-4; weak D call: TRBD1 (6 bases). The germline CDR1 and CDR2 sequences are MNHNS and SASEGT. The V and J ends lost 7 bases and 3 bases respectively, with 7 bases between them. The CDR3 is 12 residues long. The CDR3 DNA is TGTGCCAGCACAGGGGACAAAAACATTCAGTACTTC. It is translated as CASTGDKNIQYF.

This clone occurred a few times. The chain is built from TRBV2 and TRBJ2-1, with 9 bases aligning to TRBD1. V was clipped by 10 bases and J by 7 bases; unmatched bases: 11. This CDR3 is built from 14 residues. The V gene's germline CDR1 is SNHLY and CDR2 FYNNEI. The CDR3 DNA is TGTGCCAACCTAGGGACAGGGAAGAGGAATGAGCAGTTCTTC. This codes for CANLGTGKRNEQFF.

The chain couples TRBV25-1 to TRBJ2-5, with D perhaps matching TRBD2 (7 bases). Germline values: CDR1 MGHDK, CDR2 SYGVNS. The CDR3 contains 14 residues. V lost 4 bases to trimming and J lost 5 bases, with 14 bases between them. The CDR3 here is CASSAGGEWETQYF. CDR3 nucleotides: TGTGCCAGCAGTGCGGGGGGCGAGTGGGAGACCCAGTACTTC.

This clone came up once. The CDR3 sequence is CAWSEGQGTIILFF. The CDR3 DNA reads as TGTGCCTGGAGTGAGGGACAGGGAACTATCATACTGTTTTTT. V and J are TRBV30 and TRBJ1-4; 9 bases line up with TRBD1. Per the germline V gene, CDR1 is GTSNPN and CDR2 is SVGIG (reference sequence). This CDR3 contains 14 residues. Losses at the gene ends were 1 base for V and 13 bases for J; bases not matched to a gene: 10. Combining the CDR3 with reference TRBV30 and TRBJ1-4 gives the whole variable domain SQTIHQWPATLVQPVGSPLSLECTVEGTSNPNLYWYRQAAGRGLQLLFYSVGIGQISSEVPQNLSASRPQDRQFILSSKKLLLSDSGFYLCAWSEGQGTIILFFGSGTQLSVL.

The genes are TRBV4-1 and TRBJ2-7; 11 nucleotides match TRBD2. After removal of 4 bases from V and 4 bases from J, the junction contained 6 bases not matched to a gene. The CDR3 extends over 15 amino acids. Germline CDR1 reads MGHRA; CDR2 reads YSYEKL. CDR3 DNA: TGCGCCAGCAGCCCCTCACTAGCGGGAGTGTACGAGCAGTACTTC. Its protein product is CASSPSLAGVYEQYF.

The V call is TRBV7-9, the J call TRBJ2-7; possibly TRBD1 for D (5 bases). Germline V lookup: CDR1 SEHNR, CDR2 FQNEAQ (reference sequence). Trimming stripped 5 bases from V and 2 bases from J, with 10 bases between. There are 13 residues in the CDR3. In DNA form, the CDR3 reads TGTGCCAGCAGCAAGACAGAAACCTACGAGCAGTACTTC. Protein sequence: CASSKTETYEQYF. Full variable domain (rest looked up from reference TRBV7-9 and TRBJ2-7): DTGVSQNPRHKITKRGQNVTFRCDPISEHNRLYWYRQTLGQGPEFLTYFQNEAQLEKSRLLSDRFSAERPKGSFSTLEIQRTEQGDSAMYLCASSKTETYEQYFGPGTRLTVT.

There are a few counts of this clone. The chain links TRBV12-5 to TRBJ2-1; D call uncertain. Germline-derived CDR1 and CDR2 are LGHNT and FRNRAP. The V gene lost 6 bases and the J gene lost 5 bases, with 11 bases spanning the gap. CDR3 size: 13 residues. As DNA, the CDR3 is TGTGCTAGTGGCCACTCACTCGACAATGAGCAGTTCTTC. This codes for CASGHSLDNEQFF.

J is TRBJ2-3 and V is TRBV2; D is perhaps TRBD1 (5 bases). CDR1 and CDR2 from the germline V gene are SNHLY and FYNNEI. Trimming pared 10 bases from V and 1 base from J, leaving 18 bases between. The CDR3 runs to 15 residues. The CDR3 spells CATYRKGPGTDTQYF. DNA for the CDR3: TGTGCCACCTACAGGAAAGGGCCGGGCACAGATACGCAGTATTTT. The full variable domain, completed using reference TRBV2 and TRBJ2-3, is EPEVTQTPSHQVTQMGQEVILRCVPISNHLYFYWYRQILGQKVEFLVSFYNNEISEKSEIFDDQFSVERPDGSNFTLKIRSTKLEDSAMYFCATYRKGPGTDTQYFGPGTRLTVL.

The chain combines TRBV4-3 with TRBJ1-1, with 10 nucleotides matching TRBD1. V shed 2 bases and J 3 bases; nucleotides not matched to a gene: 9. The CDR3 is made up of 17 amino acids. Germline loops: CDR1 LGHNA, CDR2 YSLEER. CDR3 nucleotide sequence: TGCGCCAGCAGCCAACAACCGACAGGGGGCGAGGACACTGAAGCTTTCTTT. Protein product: CASSQQPTGGEDTEAFF.

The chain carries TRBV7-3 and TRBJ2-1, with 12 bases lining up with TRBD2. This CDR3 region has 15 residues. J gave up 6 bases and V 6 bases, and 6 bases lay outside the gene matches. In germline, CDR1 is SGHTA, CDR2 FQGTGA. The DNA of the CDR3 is TGTGCCAGCAGTGCCTCGGGACTAGCGGGCAATGAGCAGTTCTTC. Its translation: CASSASGLAGNEQFF.

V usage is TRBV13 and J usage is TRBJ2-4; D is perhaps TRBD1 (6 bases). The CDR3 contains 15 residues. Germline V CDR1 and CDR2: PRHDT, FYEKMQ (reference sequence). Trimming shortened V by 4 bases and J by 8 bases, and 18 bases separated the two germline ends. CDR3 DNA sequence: TGTGCCAGCAGCTCCCTCTCAACAGGGCTTGACATTCAGTACTTC. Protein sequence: CASSSLSTGLDIQYF.

CDR3: CASSLNKAGSYNEQFF. The CDR3 DNA is TGTGCCAGCAGCCTGAATAAGGCGGGATCCTACAATGAGCAGTTCTTC. V and J are TRBV4-2 and TRBJ2-1; D is perhaps TRBD2 (6 bases). The germline V gene has CDR1 LGHNA and CDR2 YNFKEQ. The V and J ends lost 4 bases and 1 base respectively, with 14 bases between them. This CDR3 spans 16 amino acids.

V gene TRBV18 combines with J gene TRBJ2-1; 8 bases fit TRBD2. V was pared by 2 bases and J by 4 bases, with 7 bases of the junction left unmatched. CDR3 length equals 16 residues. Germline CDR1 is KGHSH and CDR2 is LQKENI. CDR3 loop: CASSPSSGREYNEQFF. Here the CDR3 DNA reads TGTGCCAGCTCACCATCCAGCGGGAGAGAGTACAATGAGCAGTTCTTC.

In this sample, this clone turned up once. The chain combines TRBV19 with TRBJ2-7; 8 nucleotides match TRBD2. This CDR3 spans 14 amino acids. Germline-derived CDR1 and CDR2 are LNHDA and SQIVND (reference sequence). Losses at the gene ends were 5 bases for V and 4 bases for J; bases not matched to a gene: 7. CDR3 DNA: TGTGCCAGTAGTCACCCGGGAGGGGTGTACGAGCAGTACTTC. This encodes CASSHPGGVYEQYF. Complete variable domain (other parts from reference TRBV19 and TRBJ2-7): DGGITQSPKYLFRKEGQNVTLSCEQNLNHDAMYWYRQDPGQGLRLIYYSQIVNDFQKGDIAEGYSVSREKKESFPLTVTSAQKNPTAFYLCASSHPGGVYEQYFGPGTRLTVT.

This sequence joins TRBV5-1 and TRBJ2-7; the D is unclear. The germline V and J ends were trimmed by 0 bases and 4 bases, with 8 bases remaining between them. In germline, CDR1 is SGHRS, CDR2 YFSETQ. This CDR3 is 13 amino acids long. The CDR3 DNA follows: TGCGCCAGCAGCTTGGAATTAGAATACGAGCAGTACTTC. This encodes CASSLELEYEQYF.

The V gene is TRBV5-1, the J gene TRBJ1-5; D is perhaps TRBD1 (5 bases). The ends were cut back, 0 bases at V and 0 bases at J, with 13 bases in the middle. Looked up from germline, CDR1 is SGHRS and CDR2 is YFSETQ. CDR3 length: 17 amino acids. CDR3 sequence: CASSLAPAGYSNQPQHF. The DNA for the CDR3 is TGCGCCAGCAGCTTGGCCCCCGCAGGGTATAGCAATCAGCCCCAGCATTTT.

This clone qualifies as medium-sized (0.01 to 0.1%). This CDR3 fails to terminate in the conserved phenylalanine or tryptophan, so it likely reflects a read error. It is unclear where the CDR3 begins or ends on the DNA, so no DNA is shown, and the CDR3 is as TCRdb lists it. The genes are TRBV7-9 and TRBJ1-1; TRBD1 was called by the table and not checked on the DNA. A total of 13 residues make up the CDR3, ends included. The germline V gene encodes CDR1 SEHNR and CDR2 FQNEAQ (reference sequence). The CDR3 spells CASSWWTGERLFA.

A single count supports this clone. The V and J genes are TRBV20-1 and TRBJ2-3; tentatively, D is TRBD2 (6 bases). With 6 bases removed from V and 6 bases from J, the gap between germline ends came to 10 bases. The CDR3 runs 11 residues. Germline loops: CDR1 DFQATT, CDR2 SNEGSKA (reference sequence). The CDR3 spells CSAGTPDTQYF. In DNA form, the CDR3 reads TGCAGTGCCGGGACTCCCGATACGCAGTATTTT.

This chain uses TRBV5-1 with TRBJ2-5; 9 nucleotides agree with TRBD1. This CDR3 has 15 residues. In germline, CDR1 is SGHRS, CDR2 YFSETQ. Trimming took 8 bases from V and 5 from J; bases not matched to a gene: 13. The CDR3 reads CASRGTGTLMETQYF. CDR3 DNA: TGCGCCAGTAGGGGGACAGGGACCTTGATGGAGACCCAGTACTTC.

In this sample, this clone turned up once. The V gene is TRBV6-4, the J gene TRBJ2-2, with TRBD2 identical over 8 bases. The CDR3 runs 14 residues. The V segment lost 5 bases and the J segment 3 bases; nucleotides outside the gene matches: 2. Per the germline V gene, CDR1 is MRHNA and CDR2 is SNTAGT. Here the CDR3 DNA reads TGTGCCAGCAGTTTGGGACTAGACACCGGGGAGCTGTTTTTT. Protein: CASSLGLDTGELFF.

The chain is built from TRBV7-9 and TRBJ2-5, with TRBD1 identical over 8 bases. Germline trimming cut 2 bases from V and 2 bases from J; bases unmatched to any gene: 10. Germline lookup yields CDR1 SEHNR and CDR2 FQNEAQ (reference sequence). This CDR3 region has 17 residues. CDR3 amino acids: CASSLPGQGRAQETQYF. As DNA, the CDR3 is TGTGCCAGCAGCTTACCCGGACAGGGCAGGGCACAAGAGACCCAGTACTTC.

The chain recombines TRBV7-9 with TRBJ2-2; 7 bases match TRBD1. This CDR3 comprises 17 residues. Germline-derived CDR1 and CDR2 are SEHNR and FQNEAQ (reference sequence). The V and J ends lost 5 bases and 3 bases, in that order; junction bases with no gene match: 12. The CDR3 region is CASSIISGTAYTGELFF. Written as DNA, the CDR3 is TGTGCCAGCAGCATAATATCCGGGACAGCATACACCGGGGAGCTGTTTTTT.

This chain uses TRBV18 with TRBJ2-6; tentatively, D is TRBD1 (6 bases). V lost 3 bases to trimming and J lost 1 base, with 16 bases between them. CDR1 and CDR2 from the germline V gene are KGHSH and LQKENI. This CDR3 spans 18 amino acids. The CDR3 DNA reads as TGTGCCAGCTCACCTTTACAGGGATCCTATTCTGGGGCCAACGTCCTGACTTTC. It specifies CASSPLQGSYSGANVLTF.

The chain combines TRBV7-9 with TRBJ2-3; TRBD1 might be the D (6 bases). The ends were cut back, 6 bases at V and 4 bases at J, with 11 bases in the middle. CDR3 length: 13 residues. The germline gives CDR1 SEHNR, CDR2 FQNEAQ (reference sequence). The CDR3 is CASRSGQSDTQYF. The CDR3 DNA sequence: TGTGCCAGCAGATCTGGACAGTCAGATACGCAGTATTTT.

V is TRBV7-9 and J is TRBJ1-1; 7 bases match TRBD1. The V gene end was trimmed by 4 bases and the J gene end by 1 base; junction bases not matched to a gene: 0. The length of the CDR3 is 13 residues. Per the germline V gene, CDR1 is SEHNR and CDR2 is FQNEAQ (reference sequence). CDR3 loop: CASSWTGNTEAFF. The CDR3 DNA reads TGTGCCAGCAGCTGGACAGGGAACACTGAAGCTTTCTTT.

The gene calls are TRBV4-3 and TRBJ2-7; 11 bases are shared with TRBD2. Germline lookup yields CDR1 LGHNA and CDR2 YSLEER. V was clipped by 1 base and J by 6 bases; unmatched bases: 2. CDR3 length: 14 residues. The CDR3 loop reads CASSQGLAGGEQYF. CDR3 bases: TGCGCCAGCAGCCAAGGGCTAGCGGGGGGCGAGCAGTACTTC.

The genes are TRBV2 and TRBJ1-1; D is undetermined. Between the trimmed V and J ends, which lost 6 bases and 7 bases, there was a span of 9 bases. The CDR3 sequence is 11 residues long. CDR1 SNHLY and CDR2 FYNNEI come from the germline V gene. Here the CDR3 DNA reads TGTGCCAGCAGCTCAGGTCATGAAGCTTTCTTT. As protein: CASSSGHEAFF.

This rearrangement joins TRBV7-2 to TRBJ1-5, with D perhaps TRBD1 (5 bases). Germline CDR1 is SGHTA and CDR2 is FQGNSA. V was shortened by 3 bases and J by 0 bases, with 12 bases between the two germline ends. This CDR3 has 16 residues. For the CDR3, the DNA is TGTGCCAGCAGCTTGATCGGGGACTATAGCAATCAGCCCCAGCATTTT. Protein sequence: CASSLIGDYSNQPQHF.

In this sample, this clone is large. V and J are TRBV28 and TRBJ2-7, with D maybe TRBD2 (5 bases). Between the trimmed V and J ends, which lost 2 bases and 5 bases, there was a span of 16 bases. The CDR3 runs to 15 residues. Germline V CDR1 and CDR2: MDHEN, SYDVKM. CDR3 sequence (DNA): TGTGCCAGCAGTTTAATGTGGGATGGAGGCGACGAGCAGTACTTC. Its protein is CASSLMWDGGDEQYF.